This passage covers 22 T cell receptor beta chains from one sample sequenced in a study of CD8+CD57+ T cells in acquired aplastic anemia. Genomic DNA was employed as the template in profiling TCR beta VDJ and CDR3. TCRdb re-derived calls from the reads in MiXCR, one entry per CDR3 protein. The sample lists 200,000 to 250,000 distinct CDR3 sequences, about 62% occurring once. All patients picked for sequencing had shown, by flow cytometry, an expansion of CD8+CD57+ cells. The sequenced sample consisted of sorted CD4+, CD8+, or CD8+CD57+ T cells (not recorded which) from PBMCs. The receptors shown here come from a human donor with aplastic anemia.

The V call is TRBV2, the J call TRBJ2-3; D remains unclear. V lost 6 bases and J lost 6, with 4 bases in between. Germline V gene data show CDR1 as SNHLY and CDR2 as FYNNEI. The CDR3 is 10 residues long. The CDR3 sequence is CASRVDTQYF. The CDR3 region has the DNA TGTGCCAGCAGGGTCGATACGCAGTATTTT.

Concerning this clonotype: Here the CDR3 omits its conserved ending phenylalanine or tryptophan, so a read error is the likely source. The chain recombines TRBV5-6 with TRBJ2-3; D possibly corresponds to TRBD1 (6 bases). Between the trimmed V and J ends, which lost 0 bases and 1 base, there was a span of 18 bases. The V gene's germline CDR1 is SGHDT and CDR2 YYEEEE. The CDR3 totals 18 residues. The chain's CDR3 is CASSLGGTKVFGTDTQYL. DNA of the CDR3: TGTGCCAGCAGCTTGGGGGGGACAAAGGTTTTTGGCACAGATACGCAGTATTTA.

The V call is TRBV7-8, the J call TRBJ1-3, with D uncertain. The CDR3 runs to 15 residues. Germline-derived CDR1 and CDR2 are SGHVS and FQNEAQ. V lost 0 bases, J lost 1 base, and 7 bases lay in between. In nucleotides, the CDR3 is TGTGCCAGCAGCTTAGCGGGGATGTCTGGAAACACCATATATTTT. Amino acid sequence: CASSLAGMSGNTIYF.

The V call is TRBV20-1, the J call TRBJ1-2; TRBD1 matches 7 bases. The CDR3 contains 12 residues. Germline assignment: CDR1 DFQATT and CDR2 SNEGSKA (reference sequence). J lost 5 bases, V lost 7 bases, and 7 bases had no gene match. CDR3 amino acids: CSGKQGLYGYTF. The CDR3, as DNA: TGCAGTGGAAAACAGGGGTTGTATGGCTACACCTTC.

The chain carries TRBV7-9 and TRBJ1-2, with 10 bases lining up with TRBD1. With V trimmed by 5 bases and J by 5 bases, 11 bases remained unmatched. The germline V gene has CDR1 SEHNR and CDR2 FQNEAQ (reference sequence). The CDR3 has 16 residues. DNA of the CDR3: TGTGCCAGCAGCCCCCCCGCGGGACAGGGGATGTATGGCTACACCTTC. This gives the protein CASSPPAGQGMYGYTF.

The chain carries TRBV4-3 and TRBJ1-4; D is uncertain. Germline V CDR1 and CDR2: LGHNA, YSLEER. This CDR3 comprises 11 residues. Deletions cut 6 bases from V and 5 bases from J, with 4 bases between. CDR3 DNA sequence: TGCGCCAGCAGTCACAATGAAAAACTGTTTTTT. This encodes CASSHNEKLFF.

This clonotype was counted once. The chain combines TRBV10-2 with TRBJ1-1, with D tentatively TRBD1 (6 bases). CDR3 length equals 14 residues. Germline assignment: CDR1 WSHSY and CDR2 SAAADI. V was cut by 5 bases and J by 1 base, with 11 bases left in between. The CDR3 region has the DNA TGCGCCAGCAGTATACAACAGGGGAACACTGAAGCTTTCTTT. This encodes CASSIQQGNTEAFF.

The chain recombines TRBV7-9 with TRBJ2-7; 10 bases line up with TRBD2. The V and J ends lost 2 bases and 4 bases, in that order; junction bases with no gene match: 5. The CDR3 has 15 residues. Germline V gene lookup returns CDR1 SEHNR and CDR2 FQNEAQ (reference sequence). For the CDR3, the DNA is TGTGCCAGCAGCTTAAACCTAGCGGGGGTATACGAGCAGTACTTC. It specifies CASSLNLAGVYEQYF.

The chain links TRBV6-1 to TRBJ1-2, with D tentatively TRBD1 (6 bases). V gave up 5 bases and J gave up 0 bases, with 16 bases separating them. The CDR3 has 16 residues. CDR1 and CDR2 from the germline V gene are MNHNS and SASEGT. CDR3 sequence (DNA): TGTGCCAGCAGTTACGGTCGGACAGTCTCTAACTATGGCTACACCTTC. It specifies CASSYGRTVSNYGYTF.

The CDR3 region has the DNA TGTGCCACAACGGGGACAGGTGACACTGAAGCTTTCTTT. Translation: CATTGTGDTEAFF. J is TRBJ1-1 and V is TRBV10-3, with TRBD1 identical over 8 bases. The CDR3 totals 13 residues. Per the germline V gene, CDR1 is ENHRY and CDR2 is SYGVKD. The J segment lost 3 bases and the V segment lost 10 bases, leaving 7 bases of the junction unmatched.

This chain links TRBV20-1 with TRBJ2-1; the match to TRBD2 covers 10 bases. The CDR3 has 16 amino acids. Germline V gene lookup returns CDR1 DFQATT and CDR2 SNEGSKA (reference sequence). Trimming at V came to 5 bases and at J to 3 bases, leaving 10 bases not matched to a gene. CDR3 region: CSAGRTSGAHYNEQFF. The CDR3 DNA follows: TGCAGTGCTGGGCGGACTAGCGGAGCGCACTACAATGAGCAGTTCTTC.

The CDR3 DNA reads TGTGCCAGTAGTATGAGAGCAGACTATGGCTACACCTTC. Protein product: CASSMRADYGYTF. J is TRBJ1-2 and V is TRBV19; D not resolved. Trimming removed 3 bases at V and 3 bases at J, with 8 bases between. Germline CDR1 and CDR2: LNHDA and SQIVND (reference sequence). The CDR3 length is 13 residues. The entire variable domain, with the rest obtained from reference TRBV19 and TRBJ1-2, is as follows: DGGITQSPKYLFRKEGQNVTLSCEQNLNHDAMYWYRQDPGQGLRLIYYSQIVNDFQKGDIAEGYSVSREKKESFPLTVTSAQKNPTAFYLCASSMRADYGYTFGSGTRLTVV.

The chain carries TRBV7-8 and TRBJ2-1; weak D call: TRBD2 (6 bases). V was cut by 8 bases and J by 3 bases, with 17 bases left in between. Germline assignment: CDR1 SGHVS and CDR2 FQNEAQ. The CDR3 totals 15 residues. Here the CDR3 DNA reads TGTGCCAGCTGTGAACAGGAGGGCCGCTACAATGAGCAGTTCTTC. This translates into CASCEQEGRYNEQFF. Full variable domain (remainder filled in from reference TRBV7-8 and TRBJ2-1): GAGVSQSPRYKVAKRGQDVALRCDPISGHVSLFWYQQALGQGPEFLTYFQNEAQLDKSGLPSDRFFAERPEGSVSTLKIQRTQQEDSAVYLCASCEQEGRYNEQFFGPGTRLTVL.

A remark on this clonotype: A read error is likely, as this CDR3 ends without the conserved phenylalanine or tryptophan. The CDR3 loop reads CASSLGTAGELFL. The CDR3 bases are TGTGCCAGCAGCCTTGGGACGGCCGGGGAGCTGTTTCTT. The genes are TRBV7-9 and TRBJ2-2; D tentatively reads TRBD1 or TRBD2 (5 bases each). Trimming took off 5 bases at V and 6 bases at J, with 10 bases between the two ends. This CDR3 has 13 residues. Germline lookup yields CDR1 SEHNR and CDR2 FQNEAQ (reference sequence).

The rearrangement uses TRBV9 and TRBJ2-7; unclear D gene. Germline CDR1 and CDR2: SGDLS and YYNGEE. This CDR3 contains 14 residues. V was trimmed by 3 bases and J by 2 bases, leaving 12 bases between them. CDR3 DNA sequence: TGTGCCAGCAGCGCTGGACCGGACCCCTACGAGCAGTACTTC. It yields the protein CASSAGPDPYEQYF.

This rearrangement joins TRBV10-3 to TRBJ2-7; D may be TRBD1 or TRBD2 (5 bases each). CDR1 ENHRY and CDR2 SYGVKD come from the germline V gene. Trimming pared 5 bases from V and 0 bases from J, leaving 11 bases between. The CDR3 is 14 residues long. CDR3 nucleotides: TGTGCCATCAGTTCGCCAGGGAGCTCCTACGAGCAGTACTTC. Amino acids: CAISSPGSSYEQYF.

The chain uses TRBV7-6 and TRBJ2-3; either TRBD1 or TRBD2 may fit D (5 bases each). From germline, CDR1 is SGHVS and CDR2 FNYEAQ. The V and J ends lost 5 bases and 11 bases respectively, with 20 bases between them. The CDR3 sequence is 14 residues long. As DNA, the CDR3 is TGTGCCAGCAGCCCCGAGGGGTTGGGCAATGAGCAGTATTTT. Translated, it gives CASSPEGLGNEQYF. The variable domain in full, with the rest retrieved from reference TRBV7-6 and TRBJ2-3, is GAGVSQSPRYKVTKRGQDVALRCDPISGHVSLYWYRQALGQGPEFLTYFNYEAQQDKSGLPNDRFSAERPEGSISTLTIQRTEQRDSAMYRCASSPEGLGNEQYFGPGTRLTVL.

The rearrangement joins TRBV9 to TRBJ2-7; 9 nucleotides line up with TRBD2. CDR1 and CDR2 from the germline V gene are SGDLS and YYNGEE. V lost 0 bases to trimming and J lost 5 bases; unmatched junction nucleotides: 6. The CDR3 is 15 amino acids. CDR3: CASSVGGGRANEQYF. The CDR3 bases are TGTGCCAGCAGCGTAGGAGGCGGGAGGGCCAACGAGCAGTACTTC.

This clonotype was counted at least ten times. This rearrangement joins TRBV15 to TRBJ2-1, with 9 bases lining up with TRBD1. Germline assignment: CDR1 LNHNV and CDR2 YYDKDF (reference sequence). J was trimmed by 4 bases and V by 3 bases; bases with no gene match: 7. CDR3 length equals 16 residues. The CDR3 bases are TGTGCCACCAGCAGTTACACCGGGACAGGGTACAATGAGCAGTTCTTC. The encoded protein is CATSSYTGTGYNEQFF.

The chain links TRBV7-6 to TRBJ1-1; the match to TRBD1 covers 7 bases. Germline V gene data show CDR1 as SGHVS and CDR2 as FNYEAQ. The J segment lost 4 bases and the V segment lost 2 bases, leaving 7 bases of the junction unmatched. The CDR3 is 15 amino acids. CDR3 sequence: CASSLLTGSATEAFF. CDR3 DNA sequence: TGTGCCAGCAGCTTACTGACAGGGTCCGCCACTGAAGCTTTCTTT.

V usage is TRBV7-9 and J usage is TRBJ1-6; a weak D match, TRBD1 (5 bases). Per germline, CDR1 SEHNR and CDR2 FQNEAQ (reference sequence). The V gene lost 3 bases and the J gene lost 10 bases, with 16 bases spanning the gap. The CDR3 is made up of 15 amino acids. This chain's CDR3 is CASSFPGDRDSPLHF. DNA for the CDR3: TGTGCCAGCAGCTTCCCCGGCGATAGGGACTCACCCCTCCACTTT.

The genes are TRBV7-2 and TRBJ2-5; the match to TRBD1 covers 10 bases. J gave up 5 bases and V 3 bases, and 9 bases lay outside the gene matches. Germline-derived CDR1 and CDR2 are SGHTA and FQGNSA. The CDR3 is 16 residues long. The CDR3 DNA is TGTGCCAGCAGCTTCGGACAGGGGGTTGAACGGGAGACCCAGTACTTC. It specifies CASSFGQGVERETQYF.